Shown below are 5 T cell receptor beta chains from a single sample sequenced in a study of Tregs in tolerant kidney transplant recipients. Measured with immunoSEQ multiplex PCR; TCRdb has only the in-frame clones, and not every one. The data show some 240,000 clones, roughly 84% seen once. The sample consisted of CD4+ T cells from blood. The receptors were gathered from a human donor in good health.

The rearrangement uses TRBV28 and TRBJ1-2; 10 positions agree with TRBD1. The CDR3 sequence is 17 residues long. Germline V gene sequence: CDR1 MDHEN, CDR2 SYDVKM. The J segment lost 2 bases and the V segment lost 7 bases, leaving 13 bases of the junction unmatched. CDR3 in DNA: TGTGCCAGCATTGGGGGGGACAGGGGAGGTGAGAACTATGGCTACACCTTC. Protein product: CASIGGDRGGENYGYTF.

The chain couples TRBV5-1 to TRBJ1-1; unclear D gene. The CDR3 length is 14 residues. The V end lost 1 base, the J end lost 3 bases, and 10 bases lay between the germline ends. Germline V gene lookup returns CDR1 SGHRS and CDR2 YFSETQ. CDR3 in DNA: TGCGCCAGCAGCTTGTCCCCCGGGGACACTGAAGCTTTCTTT. Protein: CASSLSPGDTEAFF.

The CDR3 sequence is CASSGVGDRAQREKLFF. The CDR3 DNA follows: TGTGCCAGCAGCGGAGTAGGGGACAGGGCTCAAAGGGAAAAACTGTTTTTT. V usage is TRBV7-9 and J usage is TRBJ1-4, with 9 bases matching TRBD1. The CDR3 length is 17 residues. Germline lookup yields CDR1 SEHNR and CDR2 FQNEAQ (reference sequence). Trimming at V came to 5 bases and at J to 8 bases, leaving 15 bases not matched to a gene. The full variable domain, rest sourced from reference TRBV7-9 and TRBJ1-4, is DTGVSQNPRHKITKRGQNVTFRCDPISEHNRLYWYRQTLGQGPEFLTYFQNEAQLEKSRLLSDRFSAERPKGSFSTLEIQRTEQGDSAMYLCASSGVGDRAQREKLFFGSGTQLSVL.

The table lists this clone with a count of one. V is TRBV7-2 and J is TRBJ1-5; TRBD1 might be the D (5 bases). The germline V and J ends were trimmed by 6 bases and 6 bases, with 9 bases remaining between them. Germline V gene sequence: CDR1 SGHTA, CDR2 FQGNSA. This CDR3 contains 12 residues. The CDR3: CASSLGPQPQHF. CDR3 coding DNA: TGTGCCAGCAGTTTGGGGCCTCAGCCCCAGCATTTT.

The CDR3, as DNA: TGTGCCAGCACCCCAACCTGGGAGACTAATGAAAAACTGTTTTTT. Its translation is CASTPTWETNEKLFF. V and J are TRBV7-9 and TRBJ1-4; D is undetermined. The CDR3 has 15 amino acids. V was shortened by 7 bases and J by 2 bases, with 14 bases between the two germline ends. The germline V gene encodes CDR1 SEHNR and CDR2 FQNEAQ (reference sequence).